Following are 5 T cell receptor beta chains from one sample sequenced in a study of OX40 agonist ivuxolimab in advanced cancers. Assay used: immunoSEQ multiplex PCR; TCRdb lists only in-frame clones, some missing. The repertoire holds 90,000 to 100,000 clones, with 90% as singletons. Sequencing used CD4+ or CD8+ T cells sorted from blood, obtained in a trial of the OX40 agonist ivuxolimab. The receptors stem from an adult with an advanced solid tumor such as melanoma, head and neck, liver or kidney cancer.

V is TRBV5-1 and J is TRBJ1-6; D possibly corresponds to TRBD1 (5 bases). Germline lookup yields CDR1 SGHRS and CDR2 YFSETQ. This CDR3 region has 15 residues. The V and J ends lost 4 bases and 9 bases respectively, with 17 bases between them. The CDR3 DNA reads TGCGCCAGCAGCATTGACAGACGCCGGAGTTCACCCCTCCACTTT. Its protein is CASSIDRRRSSPLHF.

This sequence joins TRBV7-3 and TRBJ2-7; tentatively, D is TRBD1 (5 bases). Trimming stripped 8 bases from V and 3 bases from J, with 14 bases between. Germline lookup yields CDR1 SGHTA and CDR2 FQGTGA. CDR3 size: 13 residues. CDR3 nucleotides: TGTGCCAGCCTACAGGACCATTACTACGAGCAGTACTTC. Encoded protein: CASLQDHYYEQYF.

The table lists this clone with a count of one. Here the CDR3 DNA reads TGCGCCAGCAGCACGCGGGACACCACCGGGGAGCTGTTTTTT. Its translation is CASSTRDTTGELFF. The rearrangement joins TRBV5-1 to TRBJ2-2, with D perhaps TRBD1 or TRBD2 (6 bases each). Per the germline V gene, CDR1 is SGHRS and CDR2 is YFSETQ. The V end was cut by 4 bases, the J end by 4 bases, with 11 bases between. The CDR3 consists of 14 residues.

The CDR3 nucleotides are TGTGCCAGCAGCTTGGGGGGGTCGGGTGAGCAGTTCTTC. It yields the protein CASSLGGSGEQFF. This chain links TRBV5-4 with TRBJ2-1; the D gene could be TRBD1 or TRBD2 (5 bases each). The CDR3 runs 13 residues. Germline V gene sequence: CDR1 SGHNT, CDR2 YYREEE (reference sequence). V lost 0 bases, J lost 9 bases, and 10 bases lay in between.

V is TRBV5-1 and J is TRBJ2-5; 8 bases are shared with TRBD2. CDR1 is SGHRS and CDR2 is YFSETQ in the germline V gene. CDR3 length: 14 residues. The trim removed 6 bases at V and 4 bases at J, leaving 8 bases unmatched. The CDR3 nucleotides read TGCGCCAGCACGGTCGGGGGGGGCTCAGAGACCCAGTACTTC. It encodes CASTVGGGSETQYF.